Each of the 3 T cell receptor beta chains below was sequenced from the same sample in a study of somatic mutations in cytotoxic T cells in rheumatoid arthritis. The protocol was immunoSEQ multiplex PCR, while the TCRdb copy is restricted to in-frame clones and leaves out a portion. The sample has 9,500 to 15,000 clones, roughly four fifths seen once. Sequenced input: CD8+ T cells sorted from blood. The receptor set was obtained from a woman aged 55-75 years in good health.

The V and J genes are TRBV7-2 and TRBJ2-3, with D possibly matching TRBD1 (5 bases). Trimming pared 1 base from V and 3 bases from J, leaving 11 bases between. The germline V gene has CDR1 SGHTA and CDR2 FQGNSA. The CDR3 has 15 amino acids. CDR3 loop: CASSLGTPGTDTQYF. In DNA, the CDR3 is TGTGCCAGCAGCTTAGGGACACCTGGAACAGATACGCAGTATTTT.

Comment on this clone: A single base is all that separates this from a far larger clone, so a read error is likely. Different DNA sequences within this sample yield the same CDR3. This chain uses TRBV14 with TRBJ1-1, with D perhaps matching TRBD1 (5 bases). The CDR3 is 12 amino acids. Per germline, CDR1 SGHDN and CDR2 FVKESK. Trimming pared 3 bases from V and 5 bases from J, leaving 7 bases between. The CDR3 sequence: CASSQGGTEAFF. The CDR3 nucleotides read TGTGCCAGCAGCCAGGGGGGTACTGAAGCTTTCTTT.

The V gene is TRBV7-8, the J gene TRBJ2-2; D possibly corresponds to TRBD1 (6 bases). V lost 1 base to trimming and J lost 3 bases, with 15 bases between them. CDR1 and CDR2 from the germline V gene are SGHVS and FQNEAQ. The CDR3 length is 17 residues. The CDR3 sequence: CASSLGSRGLDTGELFF. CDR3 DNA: TGTGCCAGCAGCTTAGGGAGCAGGGGCTTGGACACCGGGGAGCTGTTTTTT.